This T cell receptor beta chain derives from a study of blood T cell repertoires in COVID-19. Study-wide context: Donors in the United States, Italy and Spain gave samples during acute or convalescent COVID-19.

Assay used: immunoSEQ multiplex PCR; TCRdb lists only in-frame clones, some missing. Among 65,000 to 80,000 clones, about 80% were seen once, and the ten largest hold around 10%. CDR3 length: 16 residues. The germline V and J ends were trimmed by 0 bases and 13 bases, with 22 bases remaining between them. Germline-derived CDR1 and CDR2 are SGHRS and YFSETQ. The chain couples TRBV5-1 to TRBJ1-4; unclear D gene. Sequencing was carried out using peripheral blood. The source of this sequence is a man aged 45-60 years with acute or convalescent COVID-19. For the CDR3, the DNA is TGCGCCAGCAGCTTGGCCCGGGCCGGCGTTGCGGGAGGACTGTTTTTT. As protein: CASSLARAGVAGGLFF.